The sequence of this TCR beta chain was determined in a study of blood T cell repertoires in COVID-19. Study context: COVID-19 samples collected from the United States, Italy and Spain covered acute and convalescent phases. In each case, the material was cDNA or gDNA derived from T cells, B-cell-depleted T cells, or PBMCs.

The CDR3 sequence is 13 residues long. The germline V and J ends were trimmed by 1 base and 1 base, with 6 bases remaining between them. Germline-derived CDR1 and CDR2 are SGHDT and YYEEEE. In the source study's methods: Researchers report that nucleated cell counts were estimated from reference gene primer amplification. TCRdb's table, derived via immunoSEQ multiplex PCR, lists solely in-frame clones and lacks some. V, J and clone size are taken as reported in that table, and D and trimming were inferred from the DNA itself. The table lists approximately 200,000 clones, 84% of them singletons. The chain joins TRBV5-6 to TRBJ2-7, with D unresolved. The sequenced sample was peripheral blood. The clonotype originates from a woman aged 55-69 years who had recovered from COVID-19. The CDR3 loop reads CASSLTVSYEQYF. CDR3 bases: TGTGCCAGCAGCTTGACAGTTTCCTACGAGCAGTACTTC.